This record concerns one TCR beta chain sequence. The source of the sample is a study of T cell changes during pregnancy in multiple sclerosis. TCRdb's copy holds only in-frame clones and misses some; the assay was immunoSEQ multiplex PCR. The sample carries around 63,000 clones, 85% to 95% recorded once. The CDR3 spans 17 residues. Per germline, CDR1 SGHDT and CDR2 YYEEEE. The V end was cut by 4 bases, the J end by 2 bases, with 18 bases between. The source material was CD8+ T cells from peripheral blood mononuclear cells, sampled in the third trimester of pregnancy. The chain couples TRBV5-6 to TRBJ2-2; a weak D match, TRBD1 (6 bases). This TCR was sampled from a female donor in good health, enrolled as a control in a pregnancy study. CDR3 bases: TGTGCCAGCAGCCCTCTGACAGGCCCCTACAACACCGGGGAGCTGTTTTTT. Protein sequence: CASSPLTGPYNTGELFF.